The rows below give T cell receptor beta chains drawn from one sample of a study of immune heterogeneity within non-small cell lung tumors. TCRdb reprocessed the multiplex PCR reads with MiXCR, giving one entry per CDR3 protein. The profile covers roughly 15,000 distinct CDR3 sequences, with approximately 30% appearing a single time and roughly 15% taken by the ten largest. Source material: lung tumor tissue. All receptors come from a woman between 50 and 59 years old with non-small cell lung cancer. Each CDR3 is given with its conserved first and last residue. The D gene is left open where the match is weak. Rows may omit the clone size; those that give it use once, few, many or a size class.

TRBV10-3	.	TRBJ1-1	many	CAISERSWGPTEAFF
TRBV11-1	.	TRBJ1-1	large	CASSLYLNTEAFF
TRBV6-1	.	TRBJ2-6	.	CAADRASSGANVLIF
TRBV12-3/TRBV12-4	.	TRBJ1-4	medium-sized	CASSLWDWLATNEKLFF
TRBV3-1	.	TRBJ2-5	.	CASSQAEDQETRYF
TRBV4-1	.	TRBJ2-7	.	CASSQEISGTPYEQYF
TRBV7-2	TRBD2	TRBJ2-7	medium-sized	CASSLGGGGNYEQYF
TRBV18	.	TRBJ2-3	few	CASSFRRYGDTDTQYF
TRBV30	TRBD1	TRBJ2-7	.	CAWNSDRAEQYF
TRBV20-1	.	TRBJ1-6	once	CSARASSASGPWSPLHF
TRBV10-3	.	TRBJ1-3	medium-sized	CAILGGSSGNTIYF
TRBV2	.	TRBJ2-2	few	CASSVDTGELFF
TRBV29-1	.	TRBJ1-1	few	CSVEGTGRTNTEAFF
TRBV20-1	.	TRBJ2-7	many	CSARDGTYEQYF
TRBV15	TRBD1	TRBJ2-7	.	CATSRVYGQGFEQYF
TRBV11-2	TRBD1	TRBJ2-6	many	CASSTDRAVGANVLTF
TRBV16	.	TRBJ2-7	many	CASSRSRGAHEQYF
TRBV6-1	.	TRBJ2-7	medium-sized	CASSTAQGYIHEQYF
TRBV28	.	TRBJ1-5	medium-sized	CASSSTSGMENQPQHF
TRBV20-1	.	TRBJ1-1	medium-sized	CSATTGLGKAFF
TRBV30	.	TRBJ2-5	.	CAWRSTGRETQYF
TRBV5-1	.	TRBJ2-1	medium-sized	CASSLEGVPSYNEQFF
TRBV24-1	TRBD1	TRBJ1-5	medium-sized	CATTRDREFPNQPQHF
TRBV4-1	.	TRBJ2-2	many	CASSQDETFPGELFF